The 5 T cell receptor beta chains given below trace back to one sample, sequenced in a study of identical twins. A single record per CDR3 protein comes from TCRdb applying MiXCR to the 5' RACE reads. The sample includes about 1.7 million distinct CDR3 sequences, around a third of them seen just once. Sample: cord blood. The receptors were sampled from a newborn girl in good health.

This clonotype was counted between two and nine times. The chain employs TRBV28 and TRBJ2-5; 7 nucleotides match TRBD2. This CDR3 comprises 11 residues. Per germline, CDR1 MDHEN and CDR2 SYDVKM. Trimming cost V 11 bases and J 5 bases; bases outside gene matches: 5. The DNA of the CDR3 is TGTGCCGGCGGGACTATTGAGACCCAGTACTTC. Protein: CAGGTIETQYF.

This clonotype was counted only a few times. J is TRBJ1-5 and V is TRBV6-1, with a possible D match to TRBD1 (6 bases). CDR1 is MNHNS and CDR2 is SASEGT in the germline V gene. V gave up 5 bases and J gave up 2 bases, with 22 bases separating them. The CDR3 has 18 amino acids. The CDR3 nucleotides read TGTGCCAGCAGTACGGGTTCCCAAGGGCCAGGGGGCAATCAGCCCCAGCATTTT. Its translation: CASSTGSQGPGGNQPQHF.

This rearrangement joins TRBV29-1 to TRBJ2-7; D perhaps matches TRBD1 (5 bases). V gave up 4 bases and J gave up 3 bases, with 25 bases separating them. Germline CDR1 reads SQVTM; CDR2 reads ANQGSEA. The CDR3 contains 17 residues. The CDR3: CSVVQIRFQGLLYEQYF. The CDR3 DNA reads as TGCAGCGTTGTACAAATCAGATTTCAGGGTCTCCTCTACGAGCAGTACTTC.

This rearrangement joins TRBV10-3 to TRBJ2-1; the D gene could be TRBD1 or TRBD2 (5 bases each). The CDR3 contains 15 residues. Trimming pared 4 bases from V and 4 bases from J, leaving 14 bases between. Germline lookup yields CDR1 ENHRY and CDR2 SYGVKD. The CDR3 nucleotides are TGTGCCATCAGTGGACCGGGACGGGTATACAATGAGCAGTTCTTC. It codes for CAISGPGRVYNEQFF.

This clonotype was seen a few times. The chain couples TRBV25-1 to TRBJ1-2; D is unresolved. CDR1 is MGHDK, CDR2 SYGVNS, per germline. This CDR3 spans 15 amino acids. V lost 0 bases, J lost 2 bases, and 10 bases lay in between. CDR3 sequence reads: CASSEYRAENYGYTF. The CDR3 nucleotides read TGTGCCAGCAGTGAATATAGGGCGGAAAACTATGGCTACACCTTC.